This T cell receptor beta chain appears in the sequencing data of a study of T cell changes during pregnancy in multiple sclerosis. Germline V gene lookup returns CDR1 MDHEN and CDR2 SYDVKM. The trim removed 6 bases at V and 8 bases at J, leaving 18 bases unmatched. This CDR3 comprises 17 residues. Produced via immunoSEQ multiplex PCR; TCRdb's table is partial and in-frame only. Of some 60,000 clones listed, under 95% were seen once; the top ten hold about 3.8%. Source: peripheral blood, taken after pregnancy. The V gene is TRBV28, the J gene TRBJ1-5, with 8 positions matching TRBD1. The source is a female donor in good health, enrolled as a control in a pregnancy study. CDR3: CASSSAAGTGVGKPQHF. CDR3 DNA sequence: TGTGCCAGCAGCTCCGCCGCCGGGACAGGCGTAGGAAAGCCCCAGCATTTT.